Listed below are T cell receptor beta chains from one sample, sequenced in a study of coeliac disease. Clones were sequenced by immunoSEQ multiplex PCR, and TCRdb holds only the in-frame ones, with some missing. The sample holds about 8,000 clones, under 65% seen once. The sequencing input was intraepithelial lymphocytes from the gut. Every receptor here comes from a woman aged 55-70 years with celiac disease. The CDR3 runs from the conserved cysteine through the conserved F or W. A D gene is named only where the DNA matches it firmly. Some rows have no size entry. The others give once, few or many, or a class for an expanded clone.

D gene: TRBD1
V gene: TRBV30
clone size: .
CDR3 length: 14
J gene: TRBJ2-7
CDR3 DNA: TGTGCCTGGAGTATAGGGACAGGGGGGGACGAGCAGTACTTC
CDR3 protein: CAWSIGTGGDEQYF

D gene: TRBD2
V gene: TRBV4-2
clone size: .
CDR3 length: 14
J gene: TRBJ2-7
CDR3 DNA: TGTGCCAGCAGCCAAGGTCGGGGGGAGGGCGAGCAGTACTTC
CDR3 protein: CASSQGRGEGEQYF

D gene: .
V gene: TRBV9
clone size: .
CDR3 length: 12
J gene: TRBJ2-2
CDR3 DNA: TGTGCCAGCAGCTCTTGGGAGGAGGAGCTGTTTTTT
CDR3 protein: CASSSWEEELFF

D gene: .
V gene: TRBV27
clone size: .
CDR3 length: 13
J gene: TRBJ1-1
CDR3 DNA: TGTGCCAGCAGTTTAGGGGGGGCCACTGAAGCTTTCTTT
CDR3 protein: CASSLGGATEAFF

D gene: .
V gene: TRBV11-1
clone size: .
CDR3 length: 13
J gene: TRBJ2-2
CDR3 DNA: TGTGCCAGCAGCTTAGTACGGGGCGGGGAGCTGTTTTTT
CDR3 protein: CASSLVRGGELFF

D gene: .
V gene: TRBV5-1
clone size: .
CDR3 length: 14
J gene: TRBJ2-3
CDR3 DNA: TGCGCCAGCAGCTTGGGTTACGGTCCGGATACGCAGTATTTT
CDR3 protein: CASSLGYGPDTQYF

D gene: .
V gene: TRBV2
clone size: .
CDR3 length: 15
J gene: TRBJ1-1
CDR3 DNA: TGTGCCAGCTATCGTGAGTCGGGGGAAGGCACTGAAGCTTTCTTT
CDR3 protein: CASYRESGEGTEAFF

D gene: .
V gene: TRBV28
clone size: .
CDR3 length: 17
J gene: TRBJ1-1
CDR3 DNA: TGTGCCAGCAGGGCTCATCAGGGGACGGGATGGAACACTGAAGCTTTCTTT
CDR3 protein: CASRAHQGTGWNTEAFF

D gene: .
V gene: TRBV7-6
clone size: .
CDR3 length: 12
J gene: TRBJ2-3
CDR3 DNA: TGTGCCAGCAGCCCCCGGTTAGATACGCAGTATTTT
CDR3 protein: CASSPRLDTQYF

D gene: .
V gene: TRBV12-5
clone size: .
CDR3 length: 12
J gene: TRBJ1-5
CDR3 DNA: TGTGCTAGTGCCACGGGCGGGGGGCCCCAGCATTTT
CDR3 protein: CASATGGGPQHF

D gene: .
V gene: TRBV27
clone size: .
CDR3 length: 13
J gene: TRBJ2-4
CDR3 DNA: TGTGCCAGCAGTATCAGTCGCATGGCCATTCAGTACTTC
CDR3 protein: CASSISRMAIQYF

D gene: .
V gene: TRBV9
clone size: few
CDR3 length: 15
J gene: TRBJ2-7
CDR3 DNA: TGTGCCAGCAGCGTAGCGGGGGGCTCAACCTACGAGCAGTACTTC
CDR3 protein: CASSVAGGSTYEQYF

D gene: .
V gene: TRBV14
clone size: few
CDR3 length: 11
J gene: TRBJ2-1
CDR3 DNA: TGTGCCAGCAGCCAAGGGGCGGAGCAGTTCTTC
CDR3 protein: CASSQGAEQFF

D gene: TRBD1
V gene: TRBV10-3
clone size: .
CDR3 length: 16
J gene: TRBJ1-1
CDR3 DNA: TGTGCCATCAGTGAAGGGGGCCAGGGGCTGAACACTGAAGCTTTCTTT
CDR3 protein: CAISEGGQGLNTEAFF

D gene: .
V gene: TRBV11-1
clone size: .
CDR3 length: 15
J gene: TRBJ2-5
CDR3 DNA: TGTGCCAGCAGCTCCCCCGGGAACCACCAAGAGACCCAGTACTTC
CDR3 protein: CASSSPGNHQETQYF

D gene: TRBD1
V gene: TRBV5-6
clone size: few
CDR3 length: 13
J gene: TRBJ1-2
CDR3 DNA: TGTGCCAGCAGCTTGTCAGGGGGCTATGGCTACACCTTC
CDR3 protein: CASSLSGGYGYTF

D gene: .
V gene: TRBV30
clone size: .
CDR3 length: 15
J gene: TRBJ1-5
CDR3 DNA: TGTGCCTGGAGTAAGGGACTGATGGGCAATCAGCCCCAGCATTTT
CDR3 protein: CAWSKGLMGNQPQHF

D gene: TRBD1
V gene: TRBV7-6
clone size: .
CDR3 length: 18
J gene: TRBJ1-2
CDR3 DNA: TGTGCCAGCAGCTTAGGCCCGACAGGGGCCAGCGAAGTGGATGGCTACACCTTC
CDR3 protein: CASSLGPTGASEVDGYTF

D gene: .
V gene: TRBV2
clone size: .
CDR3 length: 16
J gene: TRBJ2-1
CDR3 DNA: TGTGCCAGTGCCCCTTTTATAGCGGATCCCCCCCATGAGCAGTTCTTC
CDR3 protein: CASAPFIADPPHEQFF

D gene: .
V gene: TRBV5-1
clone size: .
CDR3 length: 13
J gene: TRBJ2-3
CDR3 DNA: TGCGCCAGCAGCTTATCAACAACAGATACGCAGTATTTT
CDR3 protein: CASSLSTTDTQYF

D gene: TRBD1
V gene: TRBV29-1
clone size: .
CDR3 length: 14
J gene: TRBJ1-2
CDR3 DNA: TGCAGCGTTGGACGCCAGACAGGGTTGTATGGCTACACCTTC
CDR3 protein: CSVGRQTGLYGYTF

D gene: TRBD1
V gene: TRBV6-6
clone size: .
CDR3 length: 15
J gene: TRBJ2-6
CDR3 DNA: TGTGCCAGCAAACACAGGGGATCTGGGGCCAACGTCCTGACTTTC
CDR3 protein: CASKHRGSGANVLTF

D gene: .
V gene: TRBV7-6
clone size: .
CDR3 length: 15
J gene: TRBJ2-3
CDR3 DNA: TGTGCCAGCAGCTTAAGGAGGGGATCAGCTGATACGCAGTATTTT
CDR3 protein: CASSLRRGSADTQYF

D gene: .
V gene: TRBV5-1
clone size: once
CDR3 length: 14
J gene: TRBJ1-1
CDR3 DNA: TGCGCCAGCAGCTTGAATAGGGGGAACACTGAAGCTTTCTTT
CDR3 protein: CASSLNRGNTEAFF

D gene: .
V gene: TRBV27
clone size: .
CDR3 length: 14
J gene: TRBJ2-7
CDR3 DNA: TGTGCCAGCAGTTTAATGGCAGCGTTCAACGAGCAGTACTTC
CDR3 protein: CASSLMAAFNEQYF

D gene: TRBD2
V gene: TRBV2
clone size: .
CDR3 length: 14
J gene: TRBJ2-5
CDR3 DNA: TGTGCCAGCAACAGGCATGGGGGGGAAGAGACCCAGTACTTC
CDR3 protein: CASNRHGGEETQYF

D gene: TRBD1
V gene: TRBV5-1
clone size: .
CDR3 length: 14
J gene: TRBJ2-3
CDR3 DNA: TGCGCCAGCAGCTTAGGACAGGGGGCAGATACGCAGTATTTT
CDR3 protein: CASSLGQGADTQYF

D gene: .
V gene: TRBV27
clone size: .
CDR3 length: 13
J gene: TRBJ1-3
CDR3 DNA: TGTGCCAGCAGTTCCCTATCTGGAAACACCATATATTTT
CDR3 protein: CASSSLSGNTIYF

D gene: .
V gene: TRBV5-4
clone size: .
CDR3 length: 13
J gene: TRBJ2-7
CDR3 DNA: TGTGCCAGCAGCTCGGAGTACTCCTACGAGCAGTACTTC
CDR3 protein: CASSSEYSYEQYF

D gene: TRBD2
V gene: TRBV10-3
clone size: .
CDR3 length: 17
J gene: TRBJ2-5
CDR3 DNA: TGTGCCATCAGTGACCTCGTGAGCGGGGGATACCAAGAGACCCAGTACTTC
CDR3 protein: CAISDLVSGGYQETQYF

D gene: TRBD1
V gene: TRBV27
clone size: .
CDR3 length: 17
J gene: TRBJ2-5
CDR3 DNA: TGTGCCAGCAGTTTGAGGTCTGTACAGGGGTGGAGGGAGACCCAGTACTTC
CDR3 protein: CASSLRSVQGWRETQYF

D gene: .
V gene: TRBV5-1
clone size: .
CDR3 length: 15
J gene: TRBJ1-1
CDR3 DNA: TGCGCCAGCAGCCGGATCTCGGGGTCGGCCACTGAAGCTTTCTTT
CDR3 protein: CASSRISGSATEAFF

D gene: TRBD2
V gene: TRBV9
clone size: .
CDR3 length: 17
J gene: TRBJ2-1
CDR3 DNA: TGTGCCAGCAGCAGGAGGGGCCGGGGGGACTCCCACAATGAGCAGTTCTTC
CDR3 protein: CASSRRGRGDSHNEQFF

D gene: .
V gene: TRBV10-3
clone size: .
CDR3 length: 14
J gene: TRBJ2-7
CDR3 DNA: TGTGCCATCAGTGACGGACAGACCGCCGGAGAGCAGTACTTC
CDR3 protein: CAISDGQTAGEQYF

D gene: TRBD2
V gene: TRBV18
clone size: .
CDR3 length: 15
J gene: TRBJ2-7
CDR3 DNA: TGTGCCAGCTCACCACGGTTAGCGGGAGTGGCCGAGCAGTACTTC
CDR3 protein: CASSPRLAGVAEQYF

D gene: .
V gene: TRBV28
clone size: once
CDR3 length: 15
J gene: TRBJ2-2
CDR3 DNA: TGTGCCAGCAGTCAACCGTCGGGGTACACCGGGGAGCTGTTTTTT
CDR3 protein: CASSQPSGYTGELFF

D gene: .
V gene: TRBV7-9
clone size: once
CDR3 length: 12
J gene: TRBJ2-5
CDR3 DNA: TGTGCCAGCAGAAGGGGCCCAGGGGCCCAGTACTTC
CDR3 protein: CASRRGPGAQYF

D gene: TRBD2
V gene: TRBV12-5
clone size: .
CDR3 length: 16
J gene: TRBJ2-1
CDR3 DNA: TGTGCTAGTGGCCCCTCGGGGAGCGGGGGGCGGGATGAGCAGTTCTTC
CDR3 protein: CASGPSGSGGRDEQFF

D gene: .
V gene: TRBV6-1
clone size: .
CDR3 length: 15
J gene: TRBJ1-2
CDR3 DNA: TGTGCCAGCAGTGAAACGTTTGGGCTCAACTATGGCTACACCTTC
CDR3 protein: CASSETFGLNYGYTF

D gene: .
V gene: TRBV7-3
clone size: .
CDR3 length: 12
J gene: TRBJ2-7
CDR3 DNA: TGTGCCAGCAGCTTAGGGGGCTCCGAGCAGTACTTC
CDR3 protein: CASSLGGSEQYF

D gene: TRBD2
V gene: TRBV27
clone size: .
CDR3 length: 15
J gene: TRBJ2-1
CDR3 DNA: TGTGCCAGCACCTACATAGCGGGAGGAGGGAATGAGCAGTTCTTC
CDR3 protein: CASTYIAGGGNEQFF

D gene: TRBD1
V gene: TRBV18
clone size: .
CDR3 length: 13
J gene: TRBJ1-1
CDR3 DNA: TGTGCCAGCTCACCAGGACAGGAGTCCAGAGCTTTCTTT
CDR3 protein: CASSPGQESRAFF

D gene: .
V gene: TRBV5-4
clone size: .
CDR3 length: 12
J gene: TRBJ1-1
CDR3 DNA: TGTGCCAGCAGCCCTATGACAGGCGAAGCTTTCTTT
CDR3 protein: CASSPMTGEAFF

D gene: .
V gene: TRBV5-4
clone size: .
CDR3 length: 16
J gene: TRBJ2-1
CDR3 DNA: TGTGCCAGCAGCTTGGATGCCGAGCTACTTCTTCATGAGCAGTTCTTC
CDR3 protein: CASSLDAELLLHEQFF

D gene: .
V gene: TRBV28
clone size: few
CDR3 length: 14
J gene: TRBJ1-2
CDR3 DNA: TGTGCCAGCAGTCCCCAGCGACAGTTCTATGGCTACACCTTC
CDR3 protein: CASSPQRQFYGYTF

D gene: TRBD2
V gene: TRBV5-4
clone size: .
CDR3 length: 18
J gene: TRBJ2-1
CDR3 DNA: TGTGCCAGCAGCCCGGGACTAGCGGGGGGGCTCTCCTACAATGAGCAGTTCTTC
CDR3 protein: CASSPGLAGGLSYNEQFF

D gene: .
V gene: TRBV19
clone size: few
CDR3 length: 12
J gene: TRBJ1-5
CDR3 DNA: TGTGCCCACTTTCATAGAGATCAGCCCCAGCATTTT
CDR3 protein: CAHFHRDQPQHF

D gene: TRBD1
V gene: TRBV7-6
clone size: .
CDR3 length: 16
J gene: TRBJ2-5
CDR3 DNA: TGTGCCAGCAGCTCCACCGGGACAGGGGTTAGGGAGACCCAGTACTTC
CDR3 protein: CASSSTGTGVRETQYF

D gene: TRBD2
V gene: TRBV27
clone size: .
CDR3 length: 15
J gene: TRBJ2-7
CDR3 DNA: TGTGCCAGCAGTGACCGACTAGCGGCCACCTACGAGCAGTACTTC
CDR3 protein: CASSDRLAATYEQYF

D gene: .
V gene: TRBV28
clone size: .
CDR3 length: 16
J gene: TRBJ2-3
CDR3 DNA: TGTGCCAGCAGTTTATGGTGGCTAGCGATCACAGATACGCAGTATTTT
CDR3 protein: CASSLWWLAITDTQYF

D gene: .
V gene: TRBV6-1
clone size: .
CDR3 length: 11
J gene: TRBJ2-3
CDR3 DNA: TGTGCCAGCAGTCCCAGGGATACGCAGTATTTT
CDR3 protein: CASSPRDTQYF

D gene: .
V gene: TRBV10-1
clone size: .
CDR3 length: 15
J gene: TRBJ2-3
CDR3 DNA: TGCGCCAGCAGTGAGAGGTCGGGAACCACAGATACGCAGTATTTT
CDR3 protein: CASSERSGTTDTQYF

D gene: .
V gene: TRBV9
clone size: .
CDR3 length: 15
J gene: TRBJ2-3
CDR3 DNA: TGTGCCAGCAGCGCCGGGGACACGGTCACAGATACGCAGTATTTT
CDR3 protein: CASSAGDTVTDTQYF

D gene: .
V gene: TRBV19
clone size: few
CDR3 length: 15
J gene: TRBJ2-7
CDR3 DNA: TGTGCCAGTAGTCCGGGCTCAGGGGGAGGATACGAGCAGTACTTC
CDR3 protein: CASSPGSGGGYEQYF

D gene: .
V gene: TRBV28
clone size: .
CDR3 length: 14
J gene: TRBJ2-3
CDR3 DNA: TGTGCCAGCAGTCTGGGGACTGGAACAGATACGCAGTATTTT
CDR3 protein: CASSLGTGTDTQYF